This passage covers 15 T cell receptor beta chains from one sample sequenced in a study of shared clonotypes between healthy human individuals. TCRdb's table, derived via immunoSEQ multiplex PCR, lists solely in-frame clones and lacks some. The data hold some 1,600,000 clones, with 98% observed a single time. Specimen: naive CD4+ T cells sorted from blood. As to subset: CD45RA+ positively selected. All receptors derive from a man aged 30 to 39 in good health.

Concerning this clone itself: Different DNA sequences within this sample yield the same CDR3. The rearrangement joins TRBV18 to TRBJ2-5; no clear D gene. Germline V CDR1 and CDR2: KGHSH, LQKENI. V was pared by 2 bases and J by 4 bases, with 5 bases between. The CDR3 extends over 12 amino acids. CDR3 sequence reads: CASSPVGETQYF. The CDR3 DNA reads as TGTGCCAGCTCACCAGTAGGAGAGACCCAGTACTTC.

The rearrangement uses TRBV19 and TRBJ2-7, with a tentative D call TRBD2 (5 bases). V was shortened by 4 bases and J by 6 bases, with 13 bases between the two germline ends. The CDR3 runs 13 residues. Germline CDR1 reads LNHDA; CDR2 reads SQIVND (reference sequence). The CDR3 loop is CASSTPGVGEQYF. CDR3 sequence (DNA): TGTGCCAGTAGTACCCCCGGGGTTGGCGAGCAGTACTTC. Supplemented by reference TRBV19 and TRBJ2-7, the full variable domain reads DGGITQSPKYLFRKEGQNVTLSCEQNLNHDAMYWYRQDPGQGLRLIYYSQIVNDFQKGDIAEGYSVSREKKESFPLTVTSAQKNPTAFYLCASSTPGVGEQYFGPGTRLTVT.

The count of this clone is one. Because the CDR3 is missing its conserved closing phenylalanine or tryptophan, this is likely a read error. The DNA is left out, because the CDR3 cannot be placed on it with certainty; the CDR3 is given as TCRdb lists it. This chain joins TRBV18 and TRBJ2-7; the D call in the table, TRBD1, was not verified against the DNA. From germline, CDR1 is KGHSH and CDR2 LQKENI. The CDR3 numbers 12 amino acids, ends counted. CDR3 region: CASSLPGQGWRI.

The chain carries TRBV14 and TRBJ1-1; D is uncertain. Germline V gene lookup returns CDR1 SGHDN and CDR2 FVKESK. The CDR3 spans 15 residues. V lost 0 bases, J lost 2 bases, and 10 bases lay in between. CDR3 coding DNA: TGTGCCAGCAGCCAAGACCGGCGACCTAACACTGAAGCTTTCTTT. Protein product: CASSQDRRPNTEAFF. Complete variable domain (other parts from reference TRBV14 and TRBJ1-1): EAGVTQFPSHSVIEKGQTVTLRCDPISGHDNLYWYRRVMGKEIKFLLHFVKESKQDESGMPNNRFLAERTGGTYSTLKVQPAELEDSGVYFCASSQDRRPNTEAFFGQGTRLTVV.

Concerning this clone itself: This same CDR3 is encoded by further DNA sequences in the sample. The chain carries TRBV18 and TRBJ2-1, with 7 nucleotides matching TRBD2. CDR3 size: 14 residues. V lost 4 bases, J lost 4 bases, and 4 bases stayed unmatched. Germline V CDR1 and CDR2: KGHSH, LQKENI. The CDR3 reads CASSLSSGYNEQFF. CDR3 DNA sequence: TGTGCCAGCTCACTTTCTAGCGGTTACAATGAGCAGTTCTTC.

The rearrangement joins TRBV14 to TRBJ2-1, with D perhaps matching TRBD1 (6 bases). Germline V gives CDR1 SGHDN, CDR2 FVKESK. The CDR3 has 18 amino acids. Trimming took off 2 bases at V and 0 bases at J, with 17 bases between the two ends. CDR3 in amino acids: CASSQTERQGSSYNEQFF. The CDR3 coding sequence is TGTGCCAGCAGCCAAACAGAACGGCAGGGGAGCTCCTACAATGAGCAGTTCTTC.

The V call is TRBV18, the J call TRBJ2-5; TRBD2 might be the D (6 bases). This CDR3 is built from 14 residues. Germline V lookup: CDR1 KGHSH, CDR2 LQKENI. V was trimmed by 3 bases and J by 3 bases, leaving 11 bases between them. CDR3 bases: TGTGCCAGCTCACCGAAGGGACTTAAAGAGACCCAGTACTTC. Amino acid sequence: CASSPKGLKETQYF. The entire variable domain, with the rest obtained from reference TRBV18 and TRBJ2-5, is as follows: NAGVMQNPRHLVRRRGQEARLRCSPMKGHSHVYWYRQLPEEGLKFMVYLQKENIIDESGMPKERFSAEFPKEGPSILRIQQVVRGDSAAYFCASSPKGLKETQYFGPGTRLLVL.

V is TRBV28 and J is TRBJ2-2; D unclear. The CDR3 covers 13 residues. Germline-derived CDR1 and CDR2 are MDHEN and SYDVKM. V lost 11 bases and J 1 base, leaving 11 bases between the germline ends. CDR3 in amino acids: CAGWAQNTGELFF. CDR3 DNA sequence: TGTGCCGGGTGGGCTCAGAACACCGGGGAGCTGTTTTTT.

This clone was found once. The J gene is TRBJ2-1, the V gene TRBV27; TRBD2 matches 7 bases. The CDR3 consists of 14 residues. CDR1 and CDR2 from the germline V gene are MNHEY and SMNVEV (reference sequence). V lost 7 bases to trimming and J lost 3 bases; unmatched junction nucleotides: 6. The CDR3 sequence: CASTNSGFYNEQFF. The CDR3, as DNA: TGTGCCAGCACCAATAGCGGGTTCTACAATGAGCAGTTCTTC.

The chain is built from TRBV30 and TRBJ1-5; TRBD1 matches 9 bases. V gave up 2 bases and J gave up 5 bases; unmatched junction bases: 7. This CDR3 spans 15 amino acids. CDR1 is GTSNPN, CDR2 SVGIG, per germline (reference sequence). The CDR3 is CAWSTGTGYDQPQHF. CDR3 coding DNA: TGTGCCTGGAGTACTGGGACAGGGTACGATCAGCCCCAGCATTTT.

This clone was seen a single time. Other DNA variants within this sample encode the same CDR3. The chain combines TRBV28 with TRBJ1-5; D is undetermined. Germline loops: CDR1 MDHEN, CDR2 SYDVKM. The ends were cut back, 10 bases at V and 0 bases at J, with 7 bases in the middle. The CDR3 extends over 12 amino acids. The CDR3 sequence is CATGGSNQPQHF. In DNA form, the CDR3 reads TGTGCCACGGGAGGTAGCAATCAGCCCCAGCATTTT.

The CDR3, as DNA: TGTGCCAGCAGCAATATTAGGGACACTGAAGCTTTCTTT. It specifies CASSNIRDTEAFF. V is TRBV7-9 and J is TRBJ1-1; D is unresolved. Between the trimmed V and J ends, which lost 5 bases and 3 bases, there was a span of 10 bases. The CDR3 runs 13 residues. Per the germline V gene, CDR1 is SEHNR and CDR2 is FQNEAQ (reference sequence).

The chain links TRBV4-2 to TRBJ2-7; TRBD1 aligns across 9 bases. This CDR3 contains 14 residues. Germline V CDR1 and CDR2: LGHNA, YNFKEQ. V lost 5 bases and J lost 2; bases outside the gene matches: 4. The CDR3 is CASSFRQGAYEQYF. The CDR3 bases are TGTGCCAGCAGCTTCCGACAGGGGGCCTACGAGCAGTACTTC.

The chain recombines TRBV5-4 with TRBJ2-7, with a possible D match to TRBD2 (5 bases). The CDR3 totals 13 residues. Germline lookup yields CDR1 SGHNT and CDR2 YYREEE (reference sequence). V lost 1 base, J lost 7 bases, and 12 bases lay in between. The CDR3 DNA is TGTGCCAGCAGCTTGTCTAGCTCGCGGGAGCAGTACTTC. Its protein is CASSLSSSREQYF.

The chain joins TRBV15 to TRBJ2-7, with D possibly TRBD2 on 5 matching bases. Germline loops: CDR1 LNHNV, CDR2 YYDKDF (reference sequence). The V gene lost 4 bases and the J gene lost 3 bases, with 16 bases spanning the gap. The CDR3 is made up of 15 amino acids. This CDR3 reads CATSKRLREGYEQYF. CDR3 in DNA: TGTGCCACCAGCAAGAGATTGAGGGAAGGCTACGAGCAGTACTTC.